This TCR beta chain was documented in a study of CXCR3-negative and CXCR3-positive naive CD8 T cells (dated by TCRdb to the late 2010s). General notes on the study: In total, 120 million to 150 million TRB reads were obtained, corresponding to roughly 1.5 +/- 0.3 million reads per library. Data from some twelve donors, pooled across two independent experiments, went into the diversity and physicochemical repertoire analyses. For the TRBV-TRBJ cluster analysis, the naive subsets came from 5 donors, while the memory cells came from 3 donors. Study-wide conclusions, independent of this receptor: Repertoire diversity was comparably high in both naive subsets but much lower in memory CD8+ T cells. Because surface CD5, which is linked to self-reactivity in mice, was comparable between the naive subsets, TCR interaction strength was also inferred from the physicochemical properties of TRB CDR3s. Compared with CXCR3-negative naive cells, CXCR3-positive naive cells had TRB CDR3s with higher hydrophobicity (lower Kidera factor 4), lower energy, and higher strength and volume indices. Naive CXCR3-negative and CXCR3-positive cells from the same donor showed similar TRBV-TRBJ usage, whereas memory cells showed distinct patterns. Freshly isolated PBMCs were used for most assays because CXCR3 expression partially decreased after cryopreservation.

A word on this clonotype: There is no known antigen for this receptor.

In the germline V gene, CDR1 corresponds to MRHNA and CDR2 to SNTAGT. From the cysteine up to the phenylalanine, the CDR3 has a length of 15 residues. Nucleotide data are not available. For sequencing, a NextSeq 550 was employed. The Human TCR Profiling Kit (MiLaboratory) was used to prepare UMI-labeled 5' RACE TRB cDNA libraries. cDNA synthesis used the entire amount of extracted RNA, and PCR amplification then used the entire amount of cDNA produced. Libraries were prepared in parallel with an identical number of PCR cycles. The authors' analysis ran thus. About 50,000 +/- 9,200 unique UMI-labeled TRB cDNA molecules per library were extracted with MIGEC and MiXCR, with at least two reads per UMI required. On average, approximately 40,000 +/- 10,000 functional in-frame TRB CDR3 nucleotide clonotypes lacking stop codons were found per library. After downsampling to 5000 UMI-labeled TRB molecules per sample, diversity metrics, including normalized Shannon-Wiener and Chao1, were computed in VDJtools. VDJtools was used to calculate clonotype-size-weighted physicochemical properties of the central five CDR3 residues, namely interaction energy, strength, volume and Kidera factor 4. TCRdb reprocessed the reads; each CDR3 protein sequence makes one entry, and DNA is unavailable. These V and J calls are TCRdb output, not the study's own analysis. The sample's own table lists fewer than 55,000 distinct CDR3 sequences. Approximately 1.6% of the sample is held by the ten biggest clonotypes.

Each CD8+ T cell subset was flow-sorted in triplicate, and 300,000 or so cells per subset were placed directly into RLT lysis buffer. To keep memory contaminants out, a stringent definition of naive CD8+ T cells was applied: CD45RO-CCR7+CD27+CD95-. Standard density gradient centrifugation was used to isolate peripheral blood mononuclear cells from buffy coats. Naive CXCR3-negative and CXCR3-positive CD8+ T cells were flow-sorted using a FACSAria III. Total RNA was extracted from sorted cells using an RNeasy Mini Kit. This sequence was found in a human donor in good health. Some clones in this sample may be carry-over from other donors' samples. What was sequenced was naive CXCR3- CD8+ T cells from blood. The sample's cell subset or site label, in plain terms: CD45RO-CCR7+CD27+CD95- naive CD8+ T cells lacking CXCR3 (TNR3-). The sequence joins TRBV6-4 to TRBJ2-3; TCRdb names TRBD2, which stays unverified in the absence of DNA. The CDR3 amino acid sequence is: CASRGGAGSTDTQYF.